This TCR beta chain was identified during a study of cytomegalovirus exposure and HLA in healthy donors. Study-level background: An early release of data contained some 80 million unique TCRs, which came from HLA-typed donors.

Note on this clone: The antigen remains undetermined.

The PCR ran on 60 Vbeta and 13 Jbeta primers. Profiling relied on immunoSEQ multiplex PCR, and the TCRdb table lists in-frame clones only, not all of them. The table records approximately 190,000 clones, roughly 73% of them present only once. Notes on the study in general: Available immune exposure information was restricted to CMV serostatus only.

Germline lookup yields CDR1 KGHSH and CDR2 LQKENI. This CDR3 contains 15 residues. The junction had 3 bases not matched to a gene; V was cut back by 3 bases and J by 0 bases. V is TRBV18 and J is TRBJ2-7; TRBD1 agrees at 9 bases. Specimen: PBMCs. The receptor comes from a woman in her twenties or thirties in good health and CMV-seropositive. The CDR3 sequence: CASSPGQGRSYEQYF. CDR3 sequence (DNA): TGTGCCAGCTCACCGGGACAGGGTCGCTCCTACGAGCAGTACTTC. The full variable domain, in which reference TRBV18 and TRBJ2-7 provide the parts outside the CDR3, is NAGVMQNPRHLVRRRGQEARLRCSPMKGHSHVYWYRQLPEEGLKFMVYLQKENIIDESGMPKERFSAEFPKEGPSILRIQQVVRGDSAAYFCASSPGQGRSYEQYFGPGTRLTVT.